This T cell receptor beta chain originates from a study of CD8 T cells in ankylosing spondylitis. By quantitative 5'-RACE with molecular barcodes, the TCR beta libraries were made. TCRdb re-called the 5' RACE reads through MiXCR, storing one row per CDR3 protein. The sample shows about 250,000 distinct CDR3 sequences, under 20% of them seen only once. The sequenced sample was blood, either unsorted or a sorted T cell fraction (not recorded which). The origin of this receptor is a male donor with ankylosing spondylitis or in good health (not recorded which).

The CDR3 nucleotides read TGTGCCAGCAGTCCCCGGGACAGGACCGTTGATAATGAAAAACTGTTTTTT. Protein: CASSPRDRTVDNEKLFF. The rearrangement uses TRBV28 and TRBJ1-4; 8 positions match TRBD1. The V segment lost 5 bases and the J segment 4 bases; nucleotides outside the gene matches: 12. From germline, CDR1 is MDHEN and CDR2 SYDVKM. This CDR3 is 17 amino acids long.